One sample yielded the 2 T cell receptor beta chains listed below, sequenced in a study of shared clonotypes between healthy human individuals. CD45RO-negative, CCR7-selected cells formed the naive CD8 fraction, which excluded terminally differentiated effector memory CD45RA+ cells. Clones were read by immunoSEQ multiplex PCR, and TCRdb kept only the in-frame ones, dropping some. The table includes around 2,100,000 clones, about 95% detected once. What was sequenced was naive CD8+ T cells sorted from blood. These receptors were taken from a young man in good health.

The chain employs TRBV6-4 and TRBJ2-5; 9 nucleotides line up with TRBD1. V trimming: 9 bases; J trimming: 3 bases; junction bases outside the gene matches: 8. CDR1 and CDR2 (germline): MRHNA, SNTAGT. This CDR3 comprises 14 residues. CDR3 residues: CASKTGQGKETQYF. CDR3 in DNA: TGTGCCAGTAAGACGGGACAGGGTAAAGAGACCCAGTACTTC.

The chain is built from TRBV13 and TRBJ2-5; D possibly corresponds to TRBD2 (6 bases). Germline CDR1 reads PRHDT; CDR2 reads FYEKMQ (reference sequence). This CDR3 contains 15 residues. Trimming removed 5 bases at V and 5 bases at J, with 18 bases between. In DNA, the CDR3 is TGTGCCAGCAGCGCGCGGGGAGCCTCGGGGGAGACCCAGTACTTC. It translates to CASSARGASGETQYF.